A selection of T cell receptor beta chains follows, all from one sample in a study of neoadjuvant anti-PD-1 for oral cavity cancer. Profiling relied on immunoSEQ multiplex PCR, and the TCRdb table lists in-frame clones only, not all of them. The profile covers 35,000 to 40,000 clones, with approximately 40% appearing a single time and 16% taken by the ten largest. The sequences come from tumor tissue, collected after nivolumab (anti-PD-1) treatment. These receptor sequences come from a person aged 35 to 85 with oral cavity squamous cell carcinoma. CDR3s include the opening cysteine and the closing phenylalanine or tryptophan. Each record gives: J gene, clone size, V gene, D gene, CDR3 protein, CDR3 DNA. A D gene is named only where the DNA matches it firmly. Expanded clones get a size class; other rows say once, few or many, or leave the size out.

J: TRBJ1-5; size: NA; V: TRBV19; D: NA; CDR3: CASSIGRGMPQHF; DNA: TGTGCCAGTAGTATAGGTAGGGGGATGCCCCAGCATTTT
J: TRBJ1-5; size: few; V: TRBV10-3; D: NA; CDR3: CAISDWAAQYSNQPQHF; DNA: TGTGCCATCAGTGATTGGGCAGCACAATATAGCAATCAGCCCCAGCATTTT
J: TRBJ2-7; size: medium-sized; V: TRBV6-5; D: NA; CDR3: CASSQTGPTYEQYF; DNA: TGTGCCAGCAGTCAGACGGGACCAACCTACGAGCAGTACTTC
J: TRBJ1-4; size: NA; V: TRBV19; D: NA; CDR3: CASTTWGIDEKLFF; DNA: TGTGCCAGTACGACGTGGGGGATCGATGAAAAACTGTTTTTT
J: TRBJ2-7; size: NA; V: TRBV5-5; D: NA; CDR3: CASSLTAREQYF; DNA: TGTGCCAGCAGCCTGACAGCACGCGAGCAGTACTTC
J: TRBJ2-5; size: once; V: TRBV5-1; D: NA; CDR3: CASSRGTAQETQYF; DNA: TGCGCCAGCAGCCGCGGGACAGCACAAGAGACCCAGTACTTC
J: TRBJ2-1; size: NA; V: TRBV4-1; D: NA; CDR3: CASSQVGFSGVYNEQFF; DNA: TGCGCCAGCAGCCAAGTGGGTTTTAGCGGAGTCTACAATGAGCAGTTCTTC
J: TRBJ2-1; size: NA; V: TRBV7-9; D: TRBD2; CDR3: CASSLWTSEKYEQFF; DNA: TGTGCCAGCAGCTTGTGGACTAGCGAGAAGTATGAGCAGTTCTTC
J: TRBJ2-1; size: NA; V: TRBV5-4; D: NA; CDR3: CASSLVNVGRRANEQFF; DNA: TGTGCCAGCAGCTTGGTTAACGTTGGCCGCCGGGCCAATGAGCAGTTCTTC
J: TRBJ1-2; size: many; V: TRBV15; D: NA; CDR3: CATSRGDRPYGYTF; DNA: TGTGCCACCAGCAGAGGAGACAGACCCTATGGCTACACCTTC
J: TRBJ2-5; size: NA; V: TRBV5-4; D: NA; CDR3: CASSIGRNQETQYF; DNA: TGTGCCAGCAGCATAGGACGGAACCAAGAGACCCAGTACTTC
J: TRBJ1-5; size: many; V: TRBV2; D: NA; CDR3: CASSEARSGNQPQHF; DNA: TGTGCCAGCAGTGAAGCGAGGTCAGGCAATCAGCCCCAGCATTTT
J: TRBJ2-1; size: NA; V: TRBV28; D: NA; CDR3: CASSLRPPLNEQFF; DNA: TGTGCCAGCAGTTTACGGCCCCCTTTGAATGAGCAGTTCTTC
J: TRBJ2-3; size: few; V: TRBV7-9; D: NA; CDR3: CASSSGWGDTQYF; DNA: TGTGCCAGCAGCTCAGGTTGGGGAGATACGCAGTATTTT
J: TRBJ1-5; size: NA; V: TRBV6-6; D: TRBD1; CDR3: CASAVRTGGIQPQHF; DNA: TGTGCCAGCGCCGTACGAACAGGGGGAATTCAGCCCCAGCATTTT